The 9 T cell receptor beta chains in this list originate from one sample, sequenced in a study of T cells in Graves' hyperthyroidism and ophthalmopathy. RNA transcripts provided the source from which TCR beta CDR3 regions were amplified. HTBI primers were used for first-round RT-PCR of the TCR CDR3. Using its own MiXCR run on the multiplex PCR reads, TCRdb lists one record per CDR3 protein. The table has about 520,000 distinct CDR3 sequences, approximately 25% seen once. Sequencing was carried out using blood. The receptors come from a woman in her 30s with Graves' ophthalmopathy.

In this sample, this clonotype turned up many times. The V call is TRBV12-5, the J call TRBJ2-2; 9 nucleotides match TRBD1. Losses at the gene ends were 1 base for V and 3 bases for J; bases not matched to a gene: 0. The germline CDR1 and CDR2 sequences are LGHNT and FRNRAP. This CDR3 has 15 amino acids. CDR3 coding DNA: TGTGCTAGTGGTTTGGGGACAGGGGACACCGGGGAGCTGTTTTTT. The encoded protein is CASGLGTGDTGELFF.

This clonotype was observed many times. The J gene is TRBJ1-2, the V gene TRBV6-1; 12 bases are a match to TRBD1. Germline V CDR1 and CDR2: MNHNS, SASEGT. V lost 5 bases to trimming and J lost 3 bases; unmatched junction nucleotides: 7. This CDR3 is 16 amino acids long. CDR3 DNA sequence: TGTGCCAGCAGTAAAAGGGGACAGGGGGCAGACTATGGCTACACCTTC. This gives the protein CASSKRGQGADYGYTF.

The genes are TRBV6-1 and TRBJ1-2; 9 nucleotides align to TRBD1. Germline V CDR1 and CDR2: MNHNS, SASEGT. V lost 6 bases, J lost 7 bases, and 6 bases stayed unmatched. The CDR3 loop spans 13 amino acids. DNA for the CDR3: TGTGCCAGCAGCCGGGACAGGGAAGGTGGCTACACCTTC. Protein sequence: CASSRDREGGYTF.

This clonotype was counted at least ten times. The chain combines TRBV6-1 with TRBJ1-5; 7 bases align to TRBD1. The CDR3 runs to 16 residues. From germline, CDR1 is MNHNS and CDR2 SASEGT. J gave up 3 bases and V 5 bases, and 10 bases lay outside the gene matches. The CDR3 here is CASSPSPDRVNQPQHF. CDR3 nucleotide sequence: TGTGCCAGCAGTCCTTCGCCCGACAGGGTCAATCAGCCCCAGCATTTT.

In its sample, this clonotype was seen many times. The J gene is TRBJ1-5, the V gene TRBV20-1; a weak D match, TRBD1 (6 bases). This CDR3 region has 13 residues. CDR1 and CDR2 from the germline V gene are DFQATT and SNEGSKA (reference sequence). Trimming shortened V by 7 bases and J by 2 bases, and 12 bases separated the two germline ends. The CDR3 sequence is CSVIQGGNQPQHF. The CDR3, as DNA: TGCAGTGTTATACAGGGTGGCAATCAGCCCCAGCATTTT.

V is TRBV6-1 and J is TRBJ2-7; D is ambiguous. Trimming took off 2 bases at V and 6 bases at J, with 8 bases between the two ends. This CDR3 spans 12 amino acids. The germline V gene has CDR1 MNHNS and CDR2 SASEGT. The CDR3 DNA reads TGTGCCAGCAGTGAACAGACTCGCGAGCAGTACTTC. This encodes CASSEQTREQYF.

This clonotype showed up many times. The V and J genes are TRBV29-1 and TRBJ1-1; no reliable D call. Germline V CDR1 and CDR2: SQVTM, ANQGSEA. The germline V and J ends were trimmed by 7 bases and 4 bases, with 10 bases remaining between them. This CDR3 spans 11 amino acids. The CDR3 DNA is TGCAGCGCCGTCCCGGTCACTGAAGCTTTCTTT. It is translated as CSAVPVTEAFF.

This clonotype was recorded a few times. The V call is TRBV29-1, the J call TRBJ1-6; 7 bases line up with TRBD1. The germline CDR1 and CDR2 sequences are SQVTM and ANQGSEA. Losses at the gene ends were 6 bases for V and 7 bases for J; bases not matched to a gene: 6. The CDR3 sequence is 13 residues long. The CDR3 region has the DNA TGCAGCGTCGCTGACAGGGTGAATTCACCCCTCCACTTT. Translation: CSVADRVNSPLHF. Drawing the rest from reference TRBV29-1 and TRBJ1-6, the complete variable domain is SAVISQKPSRDICQRGTSLTIQCQVDSQVTMMFWYRQQPGQSLTLIATANQGSEATYESGFVIDKFPISRPNLTFSTLTVSNMSPEDSSIYLCSVADRVNSPLHFGNGTRLTVT.

This clonotype was seen repeatedly, ten times or more. The chain carries TRBV2 and TRBJ1-1; 8 bases fit TRBD1. Per the germline V gene, CDR1 is SNHLY and CDR2 is FYNNEI. This CDR3 spans 17 amino acids. V lost 1 base, J lost 1 base, and 8 bases stayed unmatched. This CDR3 is CASSEGSGQGENTEAFF. CDR3 DNA: TGTGCCAGCAGTGAAGGGTCTGGACAGGGAGAGAACACTGAAGCTTTCTTT.